The 12 T cell receptor beta chains below were found in one sample sequenced in a study of blood T cell repertoires in COVID-19. Using immunoSEQ multiplex PCR, the repertoire was profiled, and TCRdb retains in-frame clones only, with some absent. The table includes roughly 230,000 clones, 81% detected once. Sequencing used peripheral blood. These receptor sequences come from a woman aged 80 or older with acute or convalescent COVID-19.

The V gene is TRBV4-1, the J gene TRBJ2-3; 8 bases agree with TRBD2. Trimming took 0 bases from V and 6 from J; bases not matched to a gene: 8. Germline CDR1 MGHRA, CDR2 YSYEKL. The CDR3 is 16 residues long. The CDR3 here is CASSQDLTGGLDTQYF. The CDR3 nucleotides read TGCGCCAGCAGCCAAGATTTGACGGGGGGGCTGGATACGCAGTATTTT.

This clone was seen more than once but under ten times. V gene TRBV12-5 combines with J gene TRBJ1-5, with D tentatively TRBD1 (5 bases). The CDR3 has 12 residues. The germline V gene encodes CDR1 LGHNT and CDR2 FRNRAP. The V gene lost 6 bases and the J gene lost 5 bases, with 8 bases spanning the gap. In nucleotides, the CDR3 is TGTGCTAGTGGCACGGGGGATCAGCCCCAGCATTTT. Its translation is CASGTGDQPQHF.

This chain connects TRBV3-1 (or the pseudogene TRBV3-2) to TRBJ1-2, with D possibly matching TRBD1 (6 bases). The V and J ends lost 1 base and 14 bases respectively, with 20 bases between them. The germline V gene encodes CDR1 LGHDT and CDR2 YNNKEL (reference sequence). This CDR3 spans 14 amino acids. The CDR3 bases are TGTGCCAGCAGCCAAGGTCGGACAGCCCCTTCCAGGACCTTC. Its translation: CASSQGRTAPSRTF.

The chain recombines TRBV6-5 with TRBJ1-5; TRBD1 aligns across 9 bases. The CDR3 is 14 amino acids. V lost 8 bases, J lost 4 bases, and 6 bases stayed unmatched. Germline lookup yields CDR1 MNHEY and CDR2 SVGAGI. The CDR3 coding sequence is TGTGCCAGCGGCGCCGGGACAGGGAATCAGCCCCAGCATTTT. Translated: CASGAGTGNQPQHF.

V is TRBV5-1 and J is TRBJ2-2; D might be TRBD2 (6 bases). CDR3 length: 13 residues. The germline V gene encodes CDR1 SGHRS and CDR2 YFSETQ. With 3 bases removed from V and 6 bases from J, the gap between germline ends came to 9 bases. CDR3 sequence (DNA): TGCGCCAGCAGCTCGGGGACTGCCGGGGAGCTGTTTTTT. This translates into CASSSGTAGELFF.

The chain is built from TRBV28 and TRBJ2-7, with TRBD1 matching over 9 bases. Trimming at V came to 2 bases and at J to 6 bases, leaving 2 bases not matched to a gene. The CDR3 loop spans 13 amino acids. Germline assignment: CDR1 MDHEN and CDR2 SYDVKM. This chain's CDR3 is CASSLGQGLEQYF. CDR3 DNA: TGTGCCAGCAGTTTAGGACAGGGGCTCGAGCAGTACTTC.

The chain uses TRBV28 and TRBJ2-1, with 12 bases lining up with TRBD2. The V segment lost 4 bases and the J segment 4 bases; nucleotides outside the gene matches: 5. This CDR3 has 16 residues. Germline CDR1 and CDR2: MDHEN and SYDVKM. The CDR3 protein is CASSSRLAGEYNEQFF. The CDR3 DNA is TGTGCCAGCAGTTCCCGACTAGCGGGGGAATACAATGAGCAGTTCTTC.

This chain joins TRBV7-3 and TRBJ2-4; the match to TRBD2 covers 12 bases. The CDR3 consists of 16 residues. V lost 3 bases to trimming and J lost 1 base; unmatched junction nucleotides: 1. From germline, CDR1 is SGHTA and CDR2 FQGTGA. The CDR3 here is CASSFLAGGAKNIQYF. In nucleotides, the CDR3 is TGTGCCAGCAGCTTTCTAGCGGGAGGGGCCAAAAACATTCAGTACTTC. The full variable domain, its missing parts supplied by reference TRBV7-3 and TRBJ2-4, is GAGVSQTPSNKVTEKGKYVELRCDPISGHTALYWYRQSLGQGPEFLIYFQGTGAADDSGLPNDRFFAVRPEGSVSTLKIQRTERGDSAVYLCASSFLAGGAKNIQYFGAGTRLSVL.

The chain carries TRBV27 and TRBJ2-1, with D unclear. Trimming stripped 1 base from V and 3 bases from J, with 7 bases between. Germline V gives CDR1 MNHEY, CDR2 SMNVEV (reference sequence). The CDR3 contains 14 residues. This chain's CDR3 is CASSLFPHYNEQFF. CDR3 coding DNA: TGTGCCAGCAGTTTATTTCCCCACTACAATGAGCAGTTCTTC.

This clone was seen just once. The genes are TRBV2 and TRBJ1-5; D possibly corresponds to TRBD1 (6 bases). The germline CDR1 and CDR2 sequences are SNHLY and FYNNEI. Trimming pared 5 bases from V and 1 base from J, leaving 12 bases between. The CDR3 has 15 residues. The CDR3 spells CASSIQGWSNQPQHF. The DNA for the CDR3 is TGTGCCAGCAGTATTCAGGGGTGGAGCAATCAGCCCCAGCATTTT.

This chain links TRBV7-3 with TRBJ1-6, with TRBD1 identical over 7 bases. CDR1 and CDR2 from the germline V gene are SGHTA and FQGTGA. The CDR3 is 14 residues long. V lost 5 bases, J lost 7 bases, and 5 bases stayed unmatched. CDR3 protein: CASSPGGRNSPLHF. The CDR3 coding sequence is TGTGCCAGCAGCCCAGGGGGAAGGAATTCACCCCTCCACTTT.

V gene TRBV7-6 combines with J gene TRBJ2-1; 8 bases line up with TRBD1. Germline V gene lookup returns CDR1 SGHVS and CDR2 FNYEAQ. V gave up 5 bases and J gave up 4 bases; unmatched junction bases: 7. CDR3 length: 15 residues. This CDR3 reads CASSQRTGTYNEQFF. Here the CDR3 DNA reads TGTGCCAGCAGCCAGAGGACAGGGACATACAATGAGCAGTTCTTC.